Presented here are 11 T cell receptor beta chains from one specimen sequenced in a study of cytomegalovirus exposure and HLA in healthy donors. The PCR employed 60 Vbeta primers together with 13 Jbeta primers. Using immunoSEQ multiplex PCR, the repertoire was profiled, and TCRdb retains in-frame clones only, with some absent. The sample contains about 130,000 clones, 77% of which appear only once. The sample taken for sequencing was PBMCs. All receptors derive from a woman in her thirties or forties in good health and CMV-seropositive.

The chain recombines TRBV5-6 with TRBJ1-4, with 9 bases that match TRBD1. The CDR3 consists of 16 residues. V shed 4 bases and J 0 bases; nucleotides not matched to a gene: 4. Germline V gene data show CDR1 as SGHDT and CDR2 as YYEEEE. The CDR3 DNA sequence: TGTGCCAGCAGCCCGGACAGGGGAGCAACTAATGAAAAACTGTTTTTT. It is translated as CASSPDRGATNEKLFF.

The chain uses TRBV2 and TRBJ2-2; D remains ambiguous. This CDR3 is built from 14 residues. CDR1 and CDR2 from the germline V gene are SNHLY and FYNNEI. Trimming took 6 bases from V and 7 from J, leaving 15 bases between them. The CDR3 DNA reads TGTGCCAGCAGCCGATTCGTCTCCGGCGGGGAGCTGTTTTTT. This codes for CASSRFVSGGELFF.

This clone was found a few times. The chain recombines TRBV30 with TRBJ1-1; 7 nucleotides agree with TRBD1. The CDR3 contains 15 residues. Germline trimming cut 0 bases from V and 2 bases from J; bases unmatched to any gene: 6. The germline V gene encodes CDR1 GTSNPN and CDR2 SVGIG (reference sequence). In DNA form, the CDR3 reads TGTGCCTGGAGTGTAGTCGGACAGGTAAACACTGAAGCTTTCTTT. Protein product: CAWSVVGQVNTEAFF.

The chain combines TRBV27 with TRBJ2-7; TRBD1 matches at 9 bases. From germline, CDR1 is MNHEY and CDR2 SMNVEV (reference sequence). J was trimmed by 5 bases and V by 2 bases; bases with no gene match: 4. This CDR3 spans 14 amino acids. The CDR3, as DNA: TGTGCCAGCAGTTTAGGGGACAGGGTCCACGAGCAGTACTTC. Translation: CASSLGDRVHEQYF.

The rearrangement links TRBV5-1 to TRBJ2-2, with TRBD2 matching 13 bases. Per the germline V gene, CDR1 is SGHRS and CDR2 is YFSETQ. The length of the CDR3 is 16 residues. The trim removed 3 bases at V and 5 bases at J, leaving 4 bases unmatched. The DNA for the CDR3 is TGCGCCAGCAGCTACGGACTAGCGGGAGAGACCGGGGAGCTGTTTTTT. Its translation is CASSYGLAGETGELFF. Supplemented by reference TRBV5-1 and TRBJ2-2, the full variable domain reads KAGVTQTPRYLIKTRGQQVTLSCSPISGHRSVSWYQQTPGQGLQFLFEYFSETQRNKGNFPGRFSGRQFSNSRSEMNVSTLELGDSALYLCASSYGLAGETGELFFGEGSRLTVL.

This clone came up a few times. This chain uses TRBV7-9 with TRBJ2-4; tentative D call: TRBD1 (6 bases). The CDR3 covers 18 residues. Germline lookup yields CDR1 SEHNR and CDR2 FQNEAQ (reference sequence). V was pared by 5 bases and J by 0 bases, with 20 bases between. CDR3 nucleotides: TGTGCCAGCAGCCCCTCCGGACAGTCCCTTCTAGCCAAAAACATTCAGTACTTC. Its protein product is CASSPSGQSLLAKNIQYF.

Concerning this clone: The same CDR3 arises from other DNA sequences in this sample as well. CDR3 region: CASIRGRQGTVSYGYTF. Here the CDR3 DNA reads TGTGCCAGCATAAGGGGGAGACAAGGGACGGTTAGCTATGGCTACACCTTC. This chain uses TRBV2 with TRBJ1-2, with D perhaps TRBD1 (6 bases). The germline CDR1 and CDR2 sequences are SNHLY and FYNNEI. Trimming removed 7 bases from V and 4 bases from J, with 25 bases in between. This CDR3 is built from 17 residues.

This chain joins TRBV29-1 and TRBJ1-5; no reliable D call. With 4 bases removed from V and 3 bases from J, the gap between germline ends came to 7 bases. CDR3 length: 12 amino acids. Germline V CDR1 and CDR2: SQVTM, ANQGSEA. CDR3 DNA: TGCAGCGTTGTCGGGGACAATCAGCCCCAGCATTTT. Protein: CSVVGDNQPQHF.

The chain recombines TRBV19 with TRBJ1-5, with D perhaps TRBD1 (6 bases). Germline V gene sequence: CDR1 LNHDA, CDR2 SQIVND (reference sequence). CDR3 size: 16 residues. Between the trimmed V and J ends, which lost 5 bases and 6 bases, there was a span of 20 bases. The chain's CDR3 is CASSDTTGGGPQPQHF. As DNA, the CDR3 is TGTGCCAGTAGTGACACGACAGGAGGTGGCCCTCAGCCCCAGCATTTT. Variable domain in full (rest from reference TRBV19 and TRBJ1-5): DGGITQSPKYLFRKEGQNVTLSCEQNLNHDAMYWYRQDPGQGLRLIYYSQIVNDFQKGDIAEGYSVSREKKESFPLTVTSAQKNPTAFYLCASSDTTGGGPQPQHFGDGTRLSIL.

The chain recombines TRBV5-1 with TRBJ1-1, with 7 bases identical to TRBD1. In germline, CDR1 is SGHRS, CDR2 YFSETQ. Germline trimming cut 5 bases from V and 4 bases from J; bases unmatched to any gene: 14. This CDR3 is 16 amino acids long. The CDR3 is CASSERQGVFGTEAFF. In DNA form, the CDR3 reads TGCGCCAGCAGTGAAAGACAGGGAGTTTTTGGCACTGAAGCTTTCTTT. The full variable domain, rest sourced from reference TRBV5-1 and TRBJ1-1, is KAGVTQTPRYLIKTRGQQVTLSCSPISGHRSVSWYQQTPGQGLQFLFEYFSETQRNKGNFPGRFSGRQFSNSRSEMNVSTLELGDSALYLCASSERQGVFGTEAFFGQGTRLTVV.

The chain combines TRBV2 with TRBJ2-2; 7 nucleotides line up with TRBD1. Germline V gene sequence: CDR1 SNHLY, CDR2 FYNNEI. The CDR3 runs to 16 residues. Losses at the gene ends were 6 bases for V and 6 bases for J; bases not matched to a gene: 13. CDR3 nucleotides: TGTGCCAGCAGCGACAGGGATGGTTTTGGGTCCGGGGAGCTGTTTTTT. Its translation is CASSDRDGFGSGELFF.